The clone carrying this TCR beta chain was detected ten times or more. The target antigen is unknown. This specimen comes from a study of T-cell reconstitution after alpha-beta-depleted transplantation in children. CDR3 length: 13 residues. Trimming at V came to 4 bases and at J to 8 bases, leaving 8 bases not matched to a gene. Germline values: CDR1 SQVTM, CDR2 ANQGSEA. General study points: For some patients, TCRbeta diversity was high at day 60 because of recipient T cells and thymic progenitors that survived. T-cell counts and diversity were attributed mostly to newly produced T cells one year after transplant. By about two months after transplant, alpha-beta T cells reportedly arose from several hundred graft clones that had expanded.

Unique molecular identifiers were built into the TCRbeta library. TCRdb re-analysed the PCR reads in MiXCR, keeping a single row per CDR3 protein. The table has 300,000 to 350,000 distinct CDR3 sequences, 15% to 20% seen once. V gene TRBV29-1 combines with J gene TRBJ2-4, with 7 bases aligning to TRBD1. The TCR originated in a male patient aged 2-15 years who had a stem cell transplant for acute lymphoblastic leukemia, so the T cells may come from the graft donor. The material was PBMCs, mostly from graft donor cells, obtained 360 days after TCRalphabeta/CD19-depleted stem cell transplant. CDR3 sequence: CSVGEGGLYIQYF. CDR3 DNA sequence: TGCAGCGTTGGGGAAGGGGGCTTATACATTCAGTACTTC.